These 13 T cell receptor beta chains were all obtained from the same sample, sequenced in a study of beta chain features in type 1 diabetes. Reverse transcribing all isolated RNA meant expressed TCRB transcripts were sequenced. The protocol was immunoSEQ multiplex PCR, while the TCRdb copy is restricted to in-frame clones and leaves out a portion. Of 400,000 to 600,000 clones detected, approximately 30% appear once; the ten largest clones hold around 0.065%. Material: naive CD4+ T cells from blood. These receptors were collected from a man in his late teens or twenties in good health.

The gene calls are TRBV9 and TRBJ2-3; 16 bases agree with TRBD2. Germline V gene lookup returns CDR1 SGDLS and CDR2 YYNGEE. The V segment lost 4 bases and the J segment 5 bases; nucleotides outside the gene matches: 4. The CDR3 is made up of 16 amino acids. CDR3 protein: CASSPGTSGRGDTQYF. CDR3 coding DNA: TGTGCCAGCAGCCCCGGGACTAGCGGGAGGGGAGATACGCAGTATTTT.

The gene calls are TRBV6-6 and TRBJ2-1; TRBD2 aligns across 12 bases. Germline V lookup: CDR1 MNHNY, CDR2 SVGAGI (reference sequence). This CDR3 is 14 amino acids long. V lost 5 bases, J lost 7 bases, and 3 bases stayed unmatched. The chain's CDR3 is CASSRLAGENEQFF. In DNA form, the CDR3 reads TGTGCCAGCAGTCGACTAGCGGGAGAAAATGAGCAGTTCTTC.

As to this clone: At the DNA level, this CDR3 is encoded by other sequences in the same sample as well. DNA for the CDR3: TGTGCCAGCAGCCGTACAGATACGCAGTATTTT. It codes for CASSRTDTQYF. This chain links TRBV7-2 with TRBJ2-3; D gene unclear. V was pared by 5 bases and J by 3 bases, with 3 bases between. CDR1 is SGHTA and CDR2 is FQGNSA in the germline V gene. CDR3 size: 11 residues.

Notes on this clone: The sample contains more than one DNA sequence encoding this CDR3. This rearrangement joins TRBV30 to TRBJ1-5; unclear D gene. With 3 bases removed from V and 0 bases from J, the gap between germline ends came to 6 bases. The CDR3 is 13 residues long. Germline V lookup: CDR1 GTSNPN, CDR2 SVGIG (reference sequence). The CDR3 DNA reads TGTGCCTGGAGAGGCGGTAGCAATCAGCCCCAGCATTTT. It is translated as CAWRGGSNQPQHF.

The chain recombines TRBV30 with TRBJ2-3; D gene uncertain. Germline V gives CDR1 GTSNPN, CDR2 SVGIG (reference sequence). Trimming took 3 bases from V and 0 from J, leaving 10 bases between them. This CDR3 is 14 amino acids long. Here the CDR3 reads CAWRGPTSTDTQYF. Here the CDR3 DNA reads TGTGCCTGGAGGGGCCCAACAAGCACAGATACGCAGTATTTT.

Of note for this clone: Other DNA sequences in the sample encode the same CDR3. The chain is built from TRBV14 and TRBJ2-1; D is perhaps TRBD2 (5 bases). The germline CDR1 and CDR2 sequences are SGHDN and FVKESK. The CDR3 spans 13 residues. The ends were cut back, 0 bases at V and 6 bases at J, with 6 bases in the middle. CDR3 sequence reads: CASSQDRGNEQFF. The CDR3 DNA sequence: TGTGCCAGCAGCCAAGATCGGGGCAATGAGCAGTTCTTC.

The chain carries TRBV29-1 and TRBJ2-5; perhaps TRBD1 as D (5 bases). The end of the DNA fits TRBJ2-7 better, so the J call may be wrong. The CDR3 totals 16 residues. Per the germline V gene, CDR1 is SQVTM and CDR2 is ANQGSEA. The CDR3 nucleotides read TGCAGCGTTGAAGATCACTGGGCGAAGGGGACCTACGAGCAGTACTTC. It encodes CSVEDHWAKGTYEQYF.

The table lists this clone with a few counts. The chain couples TRBV29-1 to TRBJ2-5, with D perhaps matching TRBD1 or TRBD2 (5 bases each). Trimming cost V 6 bases and J 2 bases, with 13 bases left between them. The germline CDR1 and CDR2 sequences are SQVTM and ANQGSEA. The CDR3 is 13 amino acids. CDR3 sequence: CSVGRDLQETQYF. The CDR3, as DNA: TGCAGCGTGGGCCGGGACCTACAAGAGACCCAGTACTTC.

The chain employs TRBV30 and TRBJ2-7, with unresolved D. The CDR3 runs to 11 residues. Trimming removed 3 bases at V and 3 bases at J, with 6 bases between. Germline CDR1 reads GTSNPN; CDR2 reads SVGIG (reference sequence). The CDR3 loop reads CAWSSLYEQYF. In DNA form, the CDR3 reads TGTGCCTGGAGCAGCCTCTACGAGCAGTACTTC.

The chain recombines TRBV10-3 with TRBJ2-7; 9 nucleotides line up with TRBD1. The J segment lost 6 bases and the V segment lost 11 bases, leaving 11 bases of the junction unmatched. This CDR3 region has 13 residues. Germline V lookup: CDR1 ENHRY, CDR2 SYGVKD. CDR3 loop: CAVGRDRVSEQYF. For the CDR3, the DNA is TGTGCCGTCGGCCGGGACAGGGTCAGCGAGCAGTACTTC.

V gene TRBV18 combines with J gene TRBJ2-5; TRBD2 matches at 14 bases. The ends lost 1 base at V and 1 base at J; junction bases unmatched: 5. CDR1 and CDR2 (germline): KGHSH, LQKENI. The CDR3 is 18 amino acids. The CDR3 sequence: CASSPLGLAGGTQETQYF. The DNA for the CDR3 is TGTGCCAGCTCACCACTTGGACTAGCGGGAGGTACCCAAGAGACCCAGTACTTC. The whole variable domain, filled in from reference TRBV18 and TRBJ2-5, reads NAGVMQNPRHLVRRRGQEARLRCSPMKGHSHVYWYRQLPEEGLKFMVYLQKENIIDESGMPKERFSAEFPKEGPSILRIQQVVRGDSAAYFCASSPLGLAGGTQETQYFGPGTRLLVL.

The V call is TRBV15, the J call TRBJ1-2, with unresolved D. This CDR3 has 14 residues. Germline V gene data show CDR1 as LNHNV and CDR2 as YYDKDF (reference sequence). V dropped 0 bases and J dropped 8 bases, with 13 bases sitting between them. The CDR3 loop is CATSREGSLSGYTF. For the CDR3, the DNA is TGTGCCACCAGCAGAGAAGGAAGTTTGAGCGGCTACACCTTC.

The J gene is TRBJ1-4, the V gene TRBV28; 10 nucleotides agree with TRBD1. From germline, CDR1 is MDHEN and CDR2 SYDVKM. Losses at the gene ends were 6 bases for V and 6 bases for J; bases not matched to a gene: 4. The CDR3 runs to 14 residues. CDR3 coding DNA: TGTGCCAGCAGGGACAGGGGGGTGGATGAAAAACTGTTTTTT. Translating it yields CASRDRGVDEKLFF.